A selection of T cell receptor beta chains follows, all from one sample in a study. Each CDR3 protein gets one entry after TCRdb re-called the 5' RACE reads with MiXCR. The table has more than 55,000 distinct CDR3 sequences, 26% seen once. Specimen: tumor-infiltrating Tregs sorted from the breast tumor. The receptors shown here come from a female donor with breast cancer. CDR3s include the opening cysteine and the closing phenylalanine or tryptophan. The D gene is left open where the match is weak. Not all rows give a size; the values are once, few, many and, for expanded clones, a class.

TRBJ1-5	-	TRBV20-1	-	CSARVTEHQPQHF	TGCAGTGCTAGAGTGACAGAGCATCAGCCCCAGCATTTT
TRBJ2-4	TRBD2	TRBV11-2	-	CASSLGLAFHIQYF	TGTGCCAGCAGCTTAGGACTAGCGTTCCACATTCAGTACTTC
TRBJ2-7	TRBD1	TRBV4-2	many	CASSQAGTESYEQYF	TGTGCCAGCAGCCAAGCCGGGACAGAAAGCTACGAGCAGTACTTC
TRBJ1-1	-	TRBV9	many	CASSVGGTEAFF	TGTGCCAGCAGCGTAGGGGGCACTGAAGCTTTCTTT
TRBJ1-1	-	TRBV6-1	few	CASSQAQGLNTEAFF	TGTGCCAGCAGCCAAGCCCAGGGATTGAACACTGAAGCTTTCTTT
TRBJ2-1	TRBD2	TRBV12-3/TRBV12-4	many	CASSFGGLVIEQFF	TGTGCCAGCAGTTTCGGGGGACTAGTGATTGAGCAGTTCTTC
TRBJ2-5	-	TRBV12-3/TRBV12-4	once	CASSLSTINQYF	TGTGCCAGCAGTTTATCGACGATTAACCAGTACTTC
TRBJ1-2	-	TRBV9	many	CASSVEDSRSYGYTF	TGTGCCAGCAGCGTAGAGGACAGCCGCTCCTATGGCTACACCTTC
TRBJ2-3	-	TRBV20-1	-	CSAMSEPGATDTQYF	TGCAGTGCTATGTCAGAACCAGGGGCAACAGATACGCAGTATTTT
TRBJ2-1	TRBD2	TRBV4-1	-	CASSLSAERGGSYNEQFF	TGCGCCAGCAGCCTAAGTGCTGAGCGGGGGGGCTCCTACAATGAGCAGTTCTTC
TRBJ1-1	-	TRBV11-2	-	CASSPGHDTEESF	TGTGCCAGCAGCCCGGGGCACGACACTGAAGAGTCCTTT
TRBJ2-5	TRBD1	TRBV4-2	once	CASSHGDRGEETQYF	TGTGCCAGCAGCCACGGCGACAGGGGGGAAGAGACCCAGTACTTC
TRBJ1-1	-	TRBV24-1	-	CATSEVGRKEAFF	TGTGCCACCAGTGAAGTCGGACGGAAAGAAGCTTTCTTT
TRBJ2-7	TRBD1	TRBV5-1	-	CASSWTGVEYYEQYF	TGCGCCAGCAGCTGGACAGGGGTAGAATACTACGAGCAGTACTTC
TRBJ2-5	TRBD2	TRBV5-1	few	CASSSGTSGGETQYF	TGCGCCAGCAGCTCCGGGACTAGCGGGGGAGAGACCCAGTACTTC
TRBJ1-5	TRBD1	TRBV2	-	CASSDPGQGGDQPQHF	TGTGCCAGCAGTGATCCGGGACAGGGTGGGGATCAGCCCCAGCATTTT
TRBJ2-7	-	TRBV6-5	many	CASSYYSVSYEQYF	TGTGCCAGCAGTTACTACAGTGTATCCTACGAGCAGTACTTC
TRBJ1-1	-	TRBV10-3	many	CAISVTPQSEAFF	TGTGCCATCAGTGTGACGCCACAGTCTGAAGCTTTCTTT
TRBJ1-1	TRBD1	TRBV7-6	-	CASSGRQGGAEAFF	TGTGCCAGCAGCGGGAGACAGGGGGGCGCTGAAGCTTTCTTT
TRBJ2-7	-	TRBV5-1	many	CASSPRDASADEQYF	TGCGCCAGCAGCCCTAGGGACGCTTCAGCCGACGAGCAGTACTTC
TRBJ2-1	TRBD2	TRBV6-1	few	CASREASGSYNEQFF	TGTGCCAGCAGGGAAGCTAGCGGCTCCTACAATGAGCAGTTCTTC
TRBJ1-2	-	TRBV28	-	CASSPPGVGEIYGYTF	TGTGCCAGCAGTCCCCCGGGTGTAGGAGAGATCTATGGCTACACCTTC
TRBJ2-1	TRBD1	TRBV27	-	CASSRLGQNEQFF	TGTGCCAGCAGTCGGTTGGGACAGAATGAGCAGTTCTTC
TRBJ1-5	-	TRBV20-1	few	CSARLYSGGAGGNQPQHF	TGCAGTGCTAGACTCTATTCGGGGGGCGCAGGAGGCAATCAGCCCCAGCATTTT
TRBJ2-3	-	TRBV3-1	-	CASGMSTGTQYF	TGTGCCAGCGGGATGAGCACAGGTACGCAGTATTTT
TRBJ2-1	-	TRBV4-1	-	CASSQVLHEQFF	TGCGCCAGCAGCCAAGTGTTACACGAGCAGTTCTTC
TRBJ1-2	-	TRBV6-1	many	CASSEAIQFYYGYTF	TGTGCCAGCAGTGAAGCCATACAGTTCTACTATGGCTACACCTTC
TRBJ1-2	-	TRBV12-3/TRBV12-4	many	CASSRQNYGYTF	TGTGCCAGCAGCCGACAGAACTATGGCTACACCTTC
TRBJ1-3	-	TRBV18	-	CASSDRQFSGNTIYF	TGTGCCAGCTCAGATCGACAGTTCTCTGGAAACACCATATATTTT
TRBJ2-5	-	TRBV7-2	few	CASRRKGSGEETQYF	TGTGCCAGCAGGCGTAAGGGGTCGGGCGAAGAGACCCAGTACTTC
TRBJ2-3	TRBD1	TRBV5-1	-	CASSTQGVLTDTQYF	TGCGCCAGCAGCACTCAGGGGGTACTGACAGATACGCAGTATTTT
TRBJ1-5	TRBD1	TRBV5-5	-	CASSSGQAGPQHF	TGTGCCAGCAGCTCGGGACAGGCGGGGCCCCAGCATTTT
TRBJ2-1	-	TRBV6-1	-	CASTEGSDNEQFF	TGTGCCAGCACCGAAGGGAGTGACAATGAGCAGTTCTTC
TRBJ1-1	TRBD1	TRBV5-1	many	CASYRTGDTNTEAFF	TGCGCCAGCTATAGGACAGGGGACACGAACACTGAAGCTTTCTTT
TRBJ2-1	-	TRBV20-1	many	CSAPKWDAYDEQFF	TGCAGTGCCCCGAAATGGGACGCCTATGATGAGCAGTTCTTC
TRBJ1-2	TRBD1	TRBV11-2	-	CASSSPPPGQGGYGYTF	TGTGCCAGCAGCTCCCCCCCTCCGGGACAGGGGGGCTATGGCTACACCTTC
TRBJ2-1	TRBD2	TRBV20-1	many	CSARVGGGARDEQFF	TGCAGTGCTAGGGTTGGCGGGGGGGCAAGAGATGAGCAGTTCTTC
TRBJ2-2	-	TRBV20-1	few	CSARAHSGAANTGELFF	TGCAGTGCTAGAGCACACTCCGGGGCCGCGAACACCGGGGAGCTGTTTTTT
TRBJ1-3	-	TRBV10-3	-	CAISPGPSSGNTIYF	TGTGCCATCAGCCCGGGGCCTAGCTCTGGAAACACCATATATTTT
TRBJ2-1	-	TRBV5-5	-	CASSFVVNEQFF	TGTGCCAGCAGCTTTGTTGTCAATGAGCAGTTCTTC
TRBJ2-3	-	TRBV7-2	many	CASSLAGRGPDTQYF	TGTGCCAGCAGCTTAGCGGGGCGGGGGCCGGATACGCAGTATTTT